Each of the 17 T cell receptor beta chains below was sequenced from the same sample in a study of monozygotic twins with inflammatory bowel disease. For each CDR3 protein, TCRdb gives one entry from its re-call of the 5' RACE reads, without DNA. The sample holds approximately 400,000 distinct CDR3 sequences. The sequencing input was blood. Every receptor here comes from a human donor with ulcerative colitis or Crohn's disease, or a healthy co-twin of an affected twin (not recorded which).

The chain is built from TRBV5-1 and TRBJ2-3; TCRdb outputs TRBD1, but without DNA this stays unchecked. The CDR3 has 13 amino acids. Looked up from germline, CDR1 is SGHRS and CDR2 is YFSETQ. The CDR3 sequence: CASSSRQTDTQYF.

J is TRBJ2-7 and V is TRBV15; TCRdb outputs TRBD2, but without DNA this stays unchecked. The germline gives CDR1 LNHNV, CDR2 YYDKDF (reference sequence). The CDR3 spans 16 residues. This CDR3 reads CATSRDRWREGYEQYF. The whole variable domain, filled in from reference TRBV15 and TRBJ2-7, reads DAMVIQNPRYQVTQFGKPVTLSCSQTLNHNVMYWYQQKSSQAPKLLFHYYDKDFNNEADTPDNFQSRRPNTSFCFLDIRSPGLGDTAMYLCATSRDRWREGYEQYFGPGTRLTVT.

The chain is built from TRBV6-2 or TRBV6-3 and TRBJ2-1; TCRdb gives TRBD1 as the D gene, but with no DNA this cannot be confirmed. CDR3 length: 12 residues. Germline V CDR1 and CDR2: MNHEY, SVGEGT. CDR3 loop: CASADRDNEQFF.

V usage is TRBV20-1 and J usage is TRBJ2-2. This CDR3 comprises 16 residues. CDR1 is DFQATT, CDR2 SNEGSKA, per germline (reference sequence). The CDR3 protein is CSARGGGRSDTGELFF.

The rearrangement uses TRBV12-3 or TRBV12-4 and TRBJ2-1; the D gene TCRdb calls, TRBD1, cannot be checked with no DNA. This CDR3 comprises 15 residues. This CDR3 is CASSATGGAYNEQFF.

The chain carries TRBV5-1 and TRBJ2-1; TCRdb names TRBD1, which stays unverified in the absence of DNA. The CDR3 length is 15 residues. Germline V gene lookup returns CDR1 SGHRS and CDR2 YFSETQ. The CDR3: CASTRDTQTYNEQFF. The variable domain in full, completed from reference TRBV5-1 and TRBJ2-1, reads KAGVTQTPRYLIKTRGQQVTLSCSPISGHRSVSWYQQTPGQGLQFLFEYFSETQRNKGNFPGRFSGRQFSNSRSEMNVSTLELGDSALYLCASTRDTQTYNEQFFGPGTRLTVL.

The gene calls are TRBV4-1 and TRBJ2-5. The CDR3 has 15 amino acids. Germline V gene lookup returns CDR1 MGHRA and CDR2 YSYEKL. Here the CDR3 reads CASSQGAMVRETQYF.

The chain uses TRBV18 and TRBJ2-6. The CDR3 is 16 residues long. Looked up from germline, CDR1 is KGHSH and CDR2 is LQKENI. The CDR3 spells CASSPQPNSGANVLTF. Variable domain in full (rest from reference TRBV18 and TRBJ2-6): NAGVMQNPRHLVRRRGQEARLRCSPMKGHSHVYWYRQLPEEGLKFMVYLQKENIIDESGMPKERFSAEFPKEGPSILRIQQVVRGDSAAYFCASSPQPNSGANVLTFGAGSRLTVL.

The rearrangement uses TRBV29-1 and TRBJ1-2. This CDR3 has 11 residues. Germline V CDR1 and CDR2: SQVTM, ANQGSEA. This CDR3 is CSVELGGGYTF.

The chain links TRBV3-1 to TRBJ2-1; TCRdb lists TRBD2, though no DNA is available to test this call. The CDR3 consists of 15 residues. Germline-derived CDR1 and CDR2 are LGHDT and YNNKEL (reference sequence). The CDR3 loop reads CASSHSAGLYNEQFF.

J is TRBJ2-1 and V is TRBV10-1. Germline V gene sequence: CDR1 WNHNN, CDR2 SYGVQD (reference sequence). This CDR3 has 15 residues. The CDR3 here is CASSESQDPIDEQFF.

The chain joins TRBV20-1 to TRBJ2-2. Germline V gives CDR1 DFQATT, CDR2 SNEGSKA (reference sequence). The CDR3 has 13 amino acids. The CDR3 loop is CSARIKDTGELFF.

The V and J genes are TRBV3-1 and TRBJ1-2. The CDR3 is 15 amino acids. Looked up from germline, CDR1 is LGHDT and CDR2 is YNNKEL (reference sequence). CDR3 protein: CASSQEGGGEYGYTF.

Here the CDR3 reads CASSFLQQGRDTEAFF. The chain recombines TRBV5-1 with TRBJ1-1; absent DNA, TCRdb's TRBD1 call cannot be checked. This CDR3 has 16 amino acids. Germline lookup yields CDR1 SGHRS and CDR2 YFSETQ.

This chain connects TRBV5-1 to TRBJ1-6. From germline, CDR1 is SGHRS and CDR2 YFSETQ. This CDR3 has 15 residues. The CDR3 is CASSLDASTIVHLHF.

The V and J genes are TRBV2 and TRBJ1-1; TCRdb designates TRBD1, a call that cannot be tested without DNA. In germline, CDR1 is SNHLY, CDR2 FYNNEI. The CDR3 sequence is 15 residues long. CDR3 sequence reads: CASSELGQGATEAFF. Supplemented by reference TRBV2 and TRBJ1-1, the full variable domain reads EPEVTQTPSHQVTQMGQEVILRCVPISNHLYFYWYRQILGQKVEFLVSFYNNEISEKSEIFDDQFSVERPDGSNFTLKIRSTKLEDSAMYFCASSELGQGATEAFFGQGTRLTVV.

The CDR3 sequence: CASSLDMSSGRTYNEQFF. The chain couples TRBV5-1 to TRBJ2-1; as DNA is missing, the TRBD2 call by TCRdb cannot be tested. This CDR3 spans 18 amino acids. Germline V gene sequence: CDR1 SGHRS, CDR2 YFSETQ.